The sequence of this TCR beta chain was determined in a study of cytomegalovirus exposure and HLA in healthy donors. Study results and limitations: In a later analysis, first-cohort TCR clusters were found to tend to co-occur in the roughly 120 validation repertoires.

V was clipped by 10 bases and J by 4 bases; unmatched bases: 6. The CDR3 length is 12 residues. Germline lookup yields CDR1 MNHEY and CDR2 SVGAGI. Clones were read by immunoSEQ multiplex PCR, and TCRdb kept only the in-frame ones, dropping some. The sample contains fewer than 200,000 clones, 75% to 90% of which appear only once. A note on this clone: Its cognate antigen is unknown.

The sample comprised PBMCs. The V call is TRBV6-5, the J call TRBJ1-1; TRBD1 agrees at 7 bases. The TCR was taken from a young woman in good health and CMV-seronegative. The CDR3 region is CATMTGSTEAFF. Written as DNA, the CDR3 is TGTGCCACTATGACAGGGAGCACTGAAGCTTTCTTT.